Presented here are 6 T cell receptor beta chains from one specimen sequenced in a study of cytomegalovirus exposure and HLA in healthy donors. The PCR contained 60 Vbeta and 13 Jbeta primers. The repertoire was sequenced with immunoSEQ multiplex PCR; TCRdb's copy has only in-frame clones and lacks some. The data contain 90,000 to 120,000 clones, 55% to 85% of them singletons. The sequencing sample was made of PBMCs. These receptors were collected from a man aged 25-45 years in good health and CMV-seronegative.

This clone was counted only a few times. The gene calls are TRBV10-3 and TRBJ2-5; no clear D gene. The V and J ends lost 8 bases and 5 bases respectively, with 12 bases between them. The CDR3 spans 12 residues. Germline V gene sequence: CDR1 ENHRY, CDR2 SYGVKD. CDR3 coding DNA: TGTGCCATCCGCGGCGAGGAGGAGACCCAGTACTTC. Translation gives CAIRGEEETQYF.

This chain links TRBV7-9 with TRBJ1-4, with D unresolved. CDR1 SEHNR and CDR2 FQNEAQ come from the germline V gene (reference sequence). The CDR3 has 14 residues. The V and J ends lost 11 bases and 0 bases respectively, with 13 bases between them. CDR3 sequence (DNA): TGTGCCTGGGTGACTGATACAACTAATGAAAAACTGTTTTTT. Translation gives CAWVTDTTNEKLFF.

In this sample, this clone turned up a few times. The rearrangement links TRBV30 to TRBJ2-3; 8 positions match TRBD2. CDR1 and CDR2 from the germline V gene are GTSNPN and SVGIG (reference sequence). The CDR3 is made up of 13 amino acids. The J segment lost 2 bases and the V segment lost 4 bases, leaving 2 bases of the junction unmatched. The CDR3 loop reads CAWTSGLTDTQYF. The CDR3 nucleotides are TGTGCCTGGACTAGCGGGCTCACAGATACGCAGTATTTT.

This rearrangement joins TRBV6-1 to TRBJ1-2; D remains unclear. Trimming shortened V by 3 bases and J by 4 bases, and 12 bases separated the two germline ends. The germline gives CDR1 MNHNS, CDR2 SASEGT. The CDR3 has 14 residues. CDR3 DNA sequence: TGTGCCAGCAGTGACGGGGTACTAGGCTATGGCTACACCTTC. Translated: CASSDGVLGYGYTF.

The chain couples TRBV7-9 to TRBJ2-7; 7 bases agree with TRBD1. The V segment lost 1 base and the J segment 1 base; nucleotides outside the gene matches: 13. This CDR3 contains 18 residues. Germline-derived CDR1 and CDR2 are SEHNR and FQNEAQ (reference sequence). CDR3 bases: TGTGCCAGCAGCTTAGACCCGGGACAGTCAACGAGATCCTACGAGCAGTACTTC. Amino acids: CASSLDPGQSTRSYEQYF.

This chain connects TRBV30 to TRBJ1-5; no clear D. This CDR3 contains 15 residues. CDR1 GTSNPN and CDR2 SVGIG come from the germline V gene (reference sequence). Trimming stripped 1 base from V and 1 base from J, with 11 bases between. The CDR3 sequence: CAWSGTSLSNQPQHF. Here the CDR3 DNA reads TGTGCCTGGAGTGGCACGAGTTTAAGCAATCAGCCCCAGCATTTT.